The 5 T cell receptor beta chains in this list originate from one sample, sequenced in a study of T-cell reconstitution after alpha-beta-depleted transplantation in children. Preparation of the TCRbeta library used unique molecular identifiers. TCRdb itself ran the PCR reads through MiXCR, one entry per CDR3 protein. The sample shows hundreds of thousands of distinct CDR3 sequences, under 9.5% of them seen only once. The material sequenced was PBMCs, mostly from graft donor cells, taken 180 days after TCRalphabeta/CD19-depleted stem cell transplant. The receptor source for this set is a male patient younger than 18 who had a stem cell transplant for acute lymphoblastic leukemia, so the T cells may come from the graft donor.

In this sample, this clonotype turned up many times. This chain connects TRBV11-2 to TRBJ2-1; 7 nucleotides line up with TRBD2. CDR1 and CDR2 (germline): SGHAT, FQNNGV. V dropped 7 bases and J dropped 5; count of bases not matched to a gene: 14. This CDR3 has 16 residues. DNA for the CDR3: TGTGCCAGCAACCTCCGGGGAGGGCAATCGGACAATGAGCAGTTCTTC. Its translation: CASNLRGGQSDNEQFF.

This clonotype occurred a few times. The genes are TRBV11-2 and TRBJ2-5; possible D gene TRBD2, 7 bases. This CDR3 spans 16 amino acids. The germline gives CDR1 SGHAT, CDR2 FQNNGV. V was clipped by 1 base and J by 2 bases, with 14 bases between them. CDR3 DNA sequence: TGTGCCAGCAGCTTAGTTCAGGGAGGGGGGCAAGAGACCCAGTACTTC. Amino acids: CASSLVQGGGQETQYF.

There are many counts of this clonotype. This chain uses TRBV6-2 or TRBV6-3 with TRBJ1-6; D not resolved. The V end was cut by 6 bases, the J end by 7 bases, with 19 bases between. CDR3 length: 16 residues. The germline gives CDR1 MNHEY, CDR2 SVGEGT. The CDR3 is CASRRDISQANSPLHF. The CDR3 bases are TGTGCCAGCAGGAGAGACATATCTCAGGCGAATTCACCCCTCCACTTT.

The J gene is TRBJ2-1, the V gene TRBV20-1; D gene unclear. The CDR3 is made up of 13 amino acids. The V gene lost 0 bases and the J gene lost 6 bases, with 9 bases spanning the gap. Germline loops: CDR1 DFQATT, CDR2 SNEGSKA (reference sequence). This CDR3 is CSARDRWLNEQFF. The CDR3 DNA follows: TGCAGTGCTAGAGATCGATGGCTCAATGAGCAGTTCTTC.

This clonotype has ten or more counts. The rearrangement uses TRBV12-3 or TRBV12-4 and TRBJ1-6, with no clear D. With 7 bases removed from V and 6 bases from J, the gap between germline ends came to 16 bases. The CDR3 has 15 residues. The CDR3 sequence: CASTTHNGVNSPLHF. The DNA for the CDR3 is TGTGCCAGCACCACCCACAACGGGGTTAATTCACCCCTCCACTTT.